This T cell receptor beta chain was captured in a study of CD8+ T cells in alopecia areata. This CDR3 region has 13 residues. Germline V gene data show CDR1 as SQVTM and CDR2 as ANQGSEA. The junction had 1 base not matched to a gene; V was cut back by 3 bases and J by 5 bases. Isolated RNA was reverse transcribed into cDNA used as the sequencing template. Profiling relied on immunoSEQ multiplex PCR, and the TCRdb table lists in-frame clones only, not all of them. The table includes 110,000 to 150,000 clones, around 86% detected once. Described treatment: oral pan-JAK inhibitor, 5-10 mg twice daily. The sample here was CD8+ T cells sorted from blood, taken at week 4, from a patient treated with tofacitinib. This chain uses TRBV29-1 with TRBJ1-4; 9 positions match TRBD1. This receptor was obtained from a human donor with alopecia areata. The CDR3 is CSVEDRGNEKLFF. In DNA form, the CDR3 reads TGCAGCGTTGAGGACAGGGGAAATGAAAAACTGTTTTTT. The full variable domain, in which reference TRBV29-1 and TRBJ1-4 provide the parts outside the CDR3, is SAVISQKPSRDICQRGTSLTIQCQVDSQVTMMFWYRQQPGQSLTLIATANQGSEATYESGFVIDKFPISRPNLTFSTLTVSNMSPEDSSIYLCSVEDRGNEKLFFGSGTQLSVL.